This TCR beta chain was obtained from a study of blood T cells in healthy people across ages. For the second PCR, which ran for roughly 6 to 11 cycles, a sample-barcoded 5' primer and a J-beta primer mix were used. Unique molecular identifiers of 12 random nucleotides labeled each cDNA. TCRdb re-called the 5' RACE reads through MiXCR, storing one row per CDR3 protein. This table has about 1.1 million distinct CDR3 sequences, under 40% appearing once. CDR1 is DFQATT and CDR2 is SNEGSKA in the germline V gene (reference sequence). This CDR3 has 12 amino acids. V was shortened by 6 bases and J by 3 bases, with 10 bases between the two germline ends.

Sequenced input: blood. The TCR was taken from a young man in good health. This rearrangement joins TRBV20-1 to TRBJ2-3; D is ambiguous. CDR3 protein: CSAPRETDTQYF. The CDR3 DNA is TGCAGTGCCCCCCGTGAGACAGATACGCAGTATTTT.